This T cell receptor (beta chain) was captured by sequencing in a study of blood T cell repertoires in COVID-19. Whole-study context: Researchers got acute and convalescent COVID-19 samples from the United States, Italy and Spain.

Per germline, CDR1 PRHDT and CDR2 FYEKMQ (reference sequence). This CDR3 spans 18 amino acids. V shed 1 base and J 0 bases; nucleotides not matched to a gene: 7. The authors' processing: By means of reference gene primer amplification, nucleated cell counts were estimated. Measured with immunoSEQ multiplex PCR; TCRdb has only the in-frame clones, and not every one. The V and J calls and clone size come from that table; D and trimming were worked out from the DNA. The table has roughly 90,000 clones, around nine tenths seen once. This chain joins TRBV13 and TRBJ2-3, with 10 bases fitting TRBD2. The sample comprised peripheral blood. The receptor was derived from a man aged 35 to 55 with acute or convalescent COVID-19. CDR3 DNA: TGTGCCAGCAGCTTAGAAGCTAGCGGGGGCCATAGCACAGATACGCAGTATTTT. Residues: CASSLEASGGHSTDTQYF. Looking up the rest from reference TRBV13 and TRBJ2-3 gives the full variable domain: AAGVIQSPRHLIKEKRETATLKCYPIPRHDTVYWYQQGPGQDPQFLISFYEKMQSDKGSIPDRFSAQQFSDYHSELNMSSLELGDSALYFCASSLEASGGHSTDTQYFGPGTRLTVL.